This T cell receptor beta chain is drawn from a study of metastatic and nonmetastatic thyroid tumors. Study details: Repertoires from malignant and benign thyroid patients were compared across blood and tumor or nodule tissue.

For this clone: Its antigen is not identified.

All patients were treatment-naive before thyroid surgery. Via MiXCR, TCRdb re-called the PCR reads. The sample carries 10,000 to 15,000 clones, about 23% recorded once. The CDR3 runs to 10 residues. Trimming cost V 6 bases and J 4 bases, with 6 bases left between them. Germline lookup yields CDR1 DFQATT and CDR2 SNEGSKA (reference sequence). General study points: TCR beta diversity was reportedly significantly higher in malignant thyroid tumors than benign nodules, in blood and tumor.

The TCR was taken from a female donor with papillary thyroid cancer or a benign thyroid nodule (not recorded which). Some clones in this sample may be carry-over from other donors' samples. The sequenced material came from blood. J is TRBJ1-1 and V is TRBV20-1; no definite D call. The CDR3 protein is CSAGGTEAFF. CDR3 coding DNA: TGCAGTGCCGGCGGCACTGAAGCTTTCTTT.